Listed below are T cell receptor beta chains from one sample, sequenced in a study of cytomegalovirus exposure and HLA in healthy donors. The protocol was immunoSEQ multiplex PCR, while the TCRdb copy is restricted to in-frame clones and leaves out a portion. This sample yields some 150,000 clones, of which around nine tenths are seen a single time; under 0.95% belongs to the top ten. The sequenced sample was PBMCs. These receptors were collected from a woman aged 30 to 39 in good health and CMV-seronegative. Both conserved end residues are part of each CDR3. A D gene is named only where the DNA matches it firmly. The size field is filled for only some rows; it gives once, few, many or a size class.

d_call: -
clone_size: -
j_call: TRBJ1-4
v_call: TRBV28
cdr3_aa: CASSRVAHNEKLFF
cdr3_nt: TGTGCCAGCAGCCGAGTAGCACATAATGAAAAACTGTTTTTT

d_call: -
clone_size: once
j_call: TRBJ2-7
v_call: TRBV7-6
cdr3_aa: CASSLGGRSSYEQYF
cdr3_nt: TGTGCCAGCAGCTTAGGTGGGCGAAGCTCCTACGAGCAGTACTTC

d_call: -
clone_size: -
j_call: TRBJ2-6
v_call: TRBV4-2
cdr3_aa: CASSPNPLGGPSSGANVLTF
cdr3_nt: TGTGCCAGCAGCCCCAACCCTCTGGGGGGTCCCAGCTCTGGGGCCAACGTCCTGACTTTC

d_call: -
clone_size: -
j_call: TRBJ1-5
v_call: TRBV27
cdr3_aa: CASSTLSNQPQHF
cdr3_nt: TGTGCCAGCAGTACTTTAAGCAATCAGCCCCAGCATTTT

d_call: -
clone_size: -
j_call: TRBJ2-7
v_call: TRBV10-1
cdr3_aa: CASSDAEPFYEQYF
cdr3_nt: TGCGCCAGCAGTGACGCGGAACCTTTCTACGAGCAGTACTTC

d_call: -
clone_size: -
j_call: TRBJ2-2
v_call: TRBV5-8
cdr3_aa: CASSAPYRGGELFF
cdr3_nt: TGTGCCAGCAGCGCGCCATACCGGGGCGGGGAGCTGTTTTTT

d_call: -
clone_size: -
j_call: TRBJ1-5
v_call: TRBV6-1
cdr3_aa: CASREEDSNQPQHF
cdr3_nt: TGTGCCAGCAGAGAGGAGGATAGCAATCAGCCCCAGCATTTT

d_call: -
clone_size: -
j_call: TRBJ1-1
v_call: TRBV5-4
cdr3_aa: CASSEGWVLSTEAFF
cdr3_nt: TGTGCCAGCAGCGAGGGCTGGGTTCTTTCCACTGAAGCTTTCTTT

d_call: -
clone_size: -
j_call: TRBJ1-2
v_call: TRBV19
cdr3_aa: CASQDTSYGYTF
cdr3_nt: TGTGCCAGTCAGGACACCAGCTATGGCTACACCTTC

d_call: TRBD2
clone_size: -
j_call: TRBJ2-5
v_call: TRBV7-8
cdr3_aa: CASRLAGMFGETQYF
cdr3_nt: TGTGCCAGTCGACTAGCGGGGATGTTTGGAGAGACCCAGTACTTC

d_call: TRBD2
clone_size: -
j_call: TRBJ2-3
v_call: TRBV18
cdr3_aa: CASSPGTSGRAGDTQYF
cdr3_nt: TGTGCCAGCTCACCCGGGACTAGCGGGAGGGCCGGAGATACGCAGTATTTT

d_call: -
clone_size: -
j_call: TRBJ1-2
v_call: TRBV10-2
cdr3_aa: CASSADRSYGYTF
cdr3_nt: TGCGCCAGCAGTGCCGACCGGAGCTATGGCTACACCTTC

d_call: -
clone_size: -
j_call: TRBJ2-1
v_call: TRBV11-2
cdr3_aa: CASSFTTSNGNEQFF
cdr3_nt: TGTGCCAGCAGCTTTACGACTTCAAACGGCAATGAGCAGTTCTTC

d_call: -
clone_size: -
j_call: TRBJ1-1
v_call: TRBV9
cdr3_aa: CASSPHRGASDTEAFF
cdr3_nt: TGTGCCAGCAGCCCCCACCGGGGGGCGTCGGACACTGAAGCTTTCTTT

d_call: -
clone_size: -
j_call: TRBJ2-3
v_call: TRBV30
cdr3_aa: CAWSGTRPSTDTQYF
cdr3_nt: TGTGCCTGGTCAGGGACTCGACCGAGCACAGATACGCAGTATTTT

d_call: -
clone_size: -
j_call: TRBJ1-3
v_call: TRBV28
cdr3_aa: CASSLRQSSGNTIYF
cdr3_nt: TGTGCCAGCAGTTTACGACAGTCCTCTGGAAACACCATATATTTT

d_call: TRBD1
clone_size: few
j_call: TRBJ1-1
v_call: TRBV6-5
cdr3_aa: CASSSPGGSTEAFF
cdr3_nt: TGTGCCAGCAGTTCGCCAGGGGGGAGCACTGAAGCTTTCTTT

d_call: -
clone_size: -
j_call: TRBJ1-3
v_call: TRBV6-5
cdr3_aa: CASSSGQPGNTIYF
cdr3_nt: TGTGCCAGCAGTTCGGGCCAACCGGGAAACACCATATATTTT

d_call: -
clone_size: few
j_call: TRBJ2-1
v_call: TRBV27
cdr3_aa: CASWGERENEQFF
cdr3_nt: TGTGCCAGTTGGGGGGAGAGGGAGAATGAGCAGTTCTTC

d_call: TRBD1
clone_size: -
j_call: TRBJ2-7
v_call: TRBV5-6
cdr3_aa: CASSPGQNYEQYF
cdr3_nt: TGTGCCAGCAGTCCGGGACAGAACTACGAGCAGTACTTC

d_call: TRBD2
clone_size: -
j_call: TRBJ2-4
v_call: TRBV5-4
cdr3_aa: CASSPGGGLAKNIQYF
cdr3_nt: TGTGCCAGCAGCCCGGGAGGGGGGCTAGCCAAAAACATTCAGTACTTC

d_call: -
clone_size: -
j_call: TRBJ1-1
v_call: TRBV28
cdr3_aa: CASSAPGTNRAFF
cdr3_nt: TGTGCCAGCAGTGCCCCCGGGACAAATAGAGCTTTCTTT

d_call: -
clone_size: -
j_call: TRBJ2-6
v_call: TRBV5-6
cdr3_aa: CASGLVGANVLTF
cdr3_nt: TGTGCCAGCGGCCTCGTTGGGGCCAACGTCCTGACTTTC

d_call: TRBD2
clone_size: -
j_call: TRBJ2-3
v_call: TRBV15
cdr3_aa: CATSKRLAGGADTQYF
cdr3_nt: TGTGCCACCAGCAAGCGACTAGCGGGAGGGGCAGATACGCAGTATTTT

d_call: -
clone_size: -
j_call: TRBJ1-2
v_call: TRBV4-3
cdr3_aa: CASSQEGAGSHYGYTF
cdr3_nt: TGCGCCAGCAGCCAAGAAGGGGCAGGGTCTCACTATGGCTACACCTTC

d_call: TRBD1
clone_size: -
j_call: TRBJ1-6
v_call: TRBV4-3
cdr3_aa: CASSQSTGTANSPLHF
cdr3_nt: TGCGCCAGCAGCCAGTCAACCGGGACAGCAAATTCACCCCTCCACTTT

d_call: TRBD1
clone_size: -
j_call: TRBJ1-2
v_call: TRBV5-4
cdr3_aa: CASSPGQEIYGYTF
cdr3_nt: TGTGCCAGCAGCCCGGGACAGGAGATCTATGGCTACACCTTC